This TCR beta chain came from a study of patients and donors after allogeneic stem cell transplantation. TCRdb redid the calling of the RT-PCR reads with MiXCR, one entry per CDR3 protein. The repertoire holds some 960,000 distinct CDR3 sequences, with about a sixth as singletons. The TCR was taken from a human donor who was either an allogeneic HSCT recipient or a stem cell or donor lymphocyte infusion donor (not recorded which). It is not recorded whose cells these are; they may come from a transplant donor. Sequencing input: blood, either unsorted or a sorted T cell fraction (not recorded which).

The CDR3 spells CASRRDRFRDRSYEQYF. The CDR3 DNA is TGTGCCAGCAGGCGGGACAGGTTTCGGGATAGATCCTACGAGCAGTACTTC. This sequence joins TRBV6-1 and TRBJ2-7; 8 bases match TRBD1. The ends lost 6 bases at V and 1 base at J; junction bases unmatched: 14. The CDR3 is 17 amino acids. Per germline, CDR1 MNHNS and CDR2 SASEGT.